The following is a T cell receptor beta chain sequence with its context. Its antigen is currently unknown. This sample is part of a study of OX40 agonist ivuxolimab in advanced cancers. Study-level information: Earlier anti-PD-1, anti-PD-L1 or anti-CTLA-4 therapy was permitted; roughly 40% had received some. Partial responses were observed in three patients, of whom one had hepatocellular carcinoma and two had cutaneous melanoma. Study results and caveats: Low levels of normalized T-cell clonal expansion also appeared in some nonresponders.

The V end was cut by 0 bases, the J end by 0 bases, with 6 bases between. The CDR3 extends over 15 amino acids. Germline-derived CDR1 and CDR2 are SGHVS and FNYEAQ. Clones were sequenced by immunoSEQ multiplex PCR, and TCRdb holds only the in-frame ones, with some missing. The sample includes roughly 38,000 clones, 89% of them seen just once. The V and J genes are TRBV7-6 and TRBJ1-5; no firm D call. This specimen consisted of CD4+ or CD8+ T cells sorted from blood, obtained in a trial of the OX40 agonist ivuxolimab. This TCR was recovered from an adult with an advanced solid tumor such as melanoma, head and neck, liver or kidney cancer. DNA of the CDR3: TGTGCCAGCAGCTTAGCGGGGTATAGCAATCAGCCCCAGCATTTT. The encoded protein is CASSLAGYSNQPQHF.